This T cell receptor (beta chain) originates from a study of blood T cells in healthy people across ages. CDR3 length: 15 amino acids. CDR1 is MNHNY, CDR2 SVGAGI, per germline (reference sequence). J gave up 7 bases and V 6 bases, and 10 bases lay outside the gene matches. Using a J-beta primer mix together with a sample-barcoded 5' primer, a second PCR was run for roughly 7 to 12 cycles. TCRdb reprocessed the 5' RACE reads with MiXCR, giving one entry per CDR3 protein. The repertoire holds over a million distinct CDR3 sequences, with around 42% as singletons. This chain uses TRBV6-6 with TRBJ2-1; TRBD1 aligns across 9 bases. The receptor was isolated from a woman under 30 in good health. Sequenced sample: blood. In DNA form, the CDR3 reads TGTGCCAGCAGCCCCACACAGGGGGCGAAGAATGAGCAGTTCTTC. Its protein is CASSPTQGAKNEQFF.